This T cell receptor beta chain is from a study of CD8+ T cells in alopecia areata (dated by TCRdb to the late 2010s). General notes on the study: Treated patients were enrolled in an open-label pilot trial of oral tofacitinib, 5 to 10 mg twice daily, for moderate-to-severe alopecia areata. Tofacitinib was given for 6 to 18 months, followed by 6 months of follow-up off drug to assess delayed response and recurrence. Disease severity in treated patients was measured with the SALT score, which quantifies the percentage of affected scalp surface area. The study used high-throughput TCRbeta sequencing to examine T cell clonal expansion in alopecia areata, in both the C3H/HeJ mouse model and human patients. Scalp tissue and sorted CD4+ and CD8+ peripheral blood T cells from patchy and totalis/universalis alopecia areata patients and from healthy controls were covered by human TCRbeta sequencing. Tofacitinib-treated patients had biopsies at baseline and at 4 and 24 weeks of treatment, with a later scalp biopsy in several patients. Clonality in the scalp was compared among normal scalp (n=4), patchy alopecia areata scalp (n=8), and alopecia totalis/universalis scalp (n=8). RNA was extracted with the PAXgene miRNA kit for fixed scalp, the miRNeasy kit for PBMCs, and the RNeasy kit for mouse skin. immunoSEQ multiplex PCR using 35 Vbeta forward primers and 13 Jbeta reverse primers was used to amplify TCRbeta CDR3 regions. Results and caveats for the whole study, not just this receptor: Compared with normal scalp, lesional scalp had higher clonality and more expanded CD8+ clones, particularly in alopecia totalis/universalis, a pattern that suggests antigenic drive. Because the treated cohort was small and had only one nonresponder, larger studies are needed to examine links between baseline CD8+ expansion and response. Scalp TCR repertoire analysis is complicated because resident alphabeta T cells in normal human skin are also sequenced, whereas mouse skin is dominated by gammadelta T cells. With tofacitinib, both scalp clonality and the number of expanded CD8+ clones among the top 100 scalp clones went down significantly. Shared TCR sequences between patients were less evident than in mice, which may be partly attributable to HLA diversity in the patient population. Many expanded lesional clones were found to persist in scalp and blood during tofacitinib treatment, and relapse after treatment cessation may be partly explained by this persistence.

About this clone itself: No antigen is known for it. No per-base quality is available; no much larger clone lies one base away.

Library preparation employed the immunoSEQ multiplex PCR assay. For TCR sequencing, RNA was extracted from every sample and reverse transcribed into cDNA to serve as template. First-strand cDNA was synthesized using SuperScript III with a 2:1 mix of oligo-dT and random hexamers. Amplification bias was assessed with a synthetic immune receptor repertoire, and residual bias was removed computationally. The original pipeline was this. Raw reads were preprocessed for error removal, and CDR3 was defined according to IMGT conventions as running from the conserved cysteine to phenylalanine. Clonality was computed by normalizing Shannon entropy by log2 of the number of productive unique TCRs and subtracting the result from 1. CD4 or CD8 identity of scalp clones was inferred by cross-referencing scalp TCRbeta sequences with sorted blood CD4 and CD8 repertoires. In its TCRdb copy, this immuneACCESS table keeps in-frame sequences only and misses some clones. Where compared with another copy, unresolved V genes explain less than half of these, and the others have no known cause. Clonal size and the V and J genes are those of that table, whereas D and trimming came from the DNA. This sample holds about 160,000 clones; less than 70% were observed only once. In total, the top ten clones hold approximately 15% of the sample.

Spanning cysteine to phenylalanine, the CDR3 consists of 12 amino acids. CDR3 DNA only is kept here, 36 bases in frame from base 1. CDR1 and CDR2 are drawn from the germline V gene (reference sequence): LNHDA, SQIVND. The germline ends are 7 bases apart after V is trimmed by 4 bases and J by 4 bases. The sample's time point label, in plain terms: around 24 weeks on oral tofacitinib. The treatment or condition label here, explained by the study, means: oral pan-JAK inhibitor, 5-10 mg twice daily. Peripheral blood and lesional scalp punch biopsies were obtained from patients with alopecia areata. After PBMCs were isolated by density centrifugation and stained for CD3, CD4 and CD8, a FACSAria was used to sort CD4+ and CD8+ T cells.

The chain uses TRBV19 and TRBJ1-1; the D gene is unclear. The source material was CD4+ T cells sorted from blood, sampled at week 24, from a patient treated with tofacitinib. The TCR was taken from a human donor with alopecia areata. The CDR3 region has the sequence CASSSRGTEAFF. Here is the DNA: TGTGCCAGTAGTAGTCGAGGCACTGAAGCTTTCTTT. Reference TRBV19 and TRBJ1-1 genes cover what lies past the CDR3, so the full variable domain is DGGITQSPKYLFRKEGQNVTLSCEQNLNHDAMYWYRQDPGQGLRLIYYSQIVNDFQKGDIAEGYSVSREKKESFPLTVTSAQKNPTAFYLCASSSRGTEAFFGQGTRLTVV.